The next 5 T cell receptor beta chains were all read from a single sample in a study of long-term antiretroviral therapy in people with HIV. At the survey level, the v3.0 immunoSEQ assay was run. Generated by immunoSEQ multiplex PCR, the TCRdb table keeps only in-frame clones and is missing some. This sample yields 35,000 to 45,000 clones, of which approximately 85% are seen a single time; more than 9% belongs to the top ten. The sequenced sample was unsorted PBMCs, obtained 2.2 years after starting antiretroviral therapy. Source of these receptors: a man younger than 35 with HIV.

The rearrangement uses TRBV4-1 and TRBJ2-3; either TRBD1 or TRBD2 may supply D (5 bases each). The CDR3 runs to 15 residues. The germline V and J ends were trimmed by 4 bases and 0 bases, with 11 bases remaining between them. The germline gives CDR1 MGHRA, CDR2 YSYEKL. CDR3 region: CASSPAWGSTDTQYF. DNA of the CDR3: TGCGCCAGCAGCCCGGCTTGGGGGAGCACAGATACGCAGTATTTT.

The rearrangement links TRBV7-3 to TRBJ2-1; 11 nucleotides agree with TRBD2. J lost 7 bases, V lost 5 bases, and 10 bases had no gene match. Germline assignment: CDR1 SGHTA and CDR2 FQGTGA. The CDR3 spans 16 residues. The CDR3 is CASSPPGTSGKNEQFF. The CDR3 nucleotides read TGTGCCAGCAGCCCCCCCGGGACTAGCGGCAAGAATGAGCAGTTCTTC.

The chain couples TRBV19 to TRBJ2-7; D unresolved. This CDR3 is built from 13 residues. CDR1 LNHDA and CDR2 SQIVND come from the germline V gene (reference sequence). With 5 bases removed from V and 0 bases from J, the gap between germline ends came to 8 bases. DNA of the CDR3: TGTGCCAGTAGTTACACAAGCTCCTACGAGCAGTACTTC. Translating it yields CASSYTSSYEQYF. Together with reference TRBV19 and TRBJ2-7, the CDR3 gives the full variable domain: DGGITQSPKYLFRKEGQNVTLSCEQNLNHDAMYWYRQDPGQGLRLIYYSQIVNDFQKGDIAEGYSVSREKKESFPLTVTSAQKNPTAFYLCASSYTSSYEQYFGPGTRLTVT.

The chain links TRBV15 to TRBJ1-4; D is perhaps TRBD1 (5 bases). V lost 9 bases to trimming and J lost 5 bases, with 10 bases between them. CDR3 length equals 12 residues. Germline V lookup: CDR1 LNHNV, CDR2 YYDKDF (reference sequence). The CDR3 nucleotides are TGTGCCACGGGGGAGAGGAATGAAAAACTGTTTTTT. Translating it yields CATGERNEKLFF.

The rearrangement uses TRBV5-5 and TRBJ2-5, with TRBD2 as a possible D gene (6 bases). Between the trimmed V and J ends, which lost 6 bases and 2 bases, there was a span of 17 bases. The CDR3 is 15 amino acids. Looked up from germline, CDR1 is SGHKS and CDR2 is YYEKEE (reference sequence). CDR3 residues: CASTPGSGRQETQYF. DNA for the CDR3: TGTGCCAGCACCCCCGGGAGCGGACGACAAGAGACCCAGTACTTC.